Each of the 32 T cell receptor beta chains below was sequenced from the same sample in a study of T cells in Graves' hyperthyroidism and ophthalmopathy. Amplified TCR beta CDR3 regions came from RNA transcripts. The HTBI primer set drove a first-round RT-PCR of the TCR CDR3. From the multiplex PCR reads, TCRdb called clonotypes with MiXCR, one entry per CDR3 protein. This sample carries 200,000 to 250,000 distinct CDR3 sequences, 24% of them seen once, and the ten largest clones take around 32%. The sample consisted of blood. The source of these receptors is a woman between 40 and 50 years old with Graves' ophthalmopathy.

J is TRBJ2-4 and V is TRBV7-9; TRBD1 agrees at 9 bases. Germline V gene data show CDR1 as SEHNR and CDR2 as FQNEAQ (reference sequence). This CDR3 has 16 amino acids. V was pared by 5 bases and J by 1 base, with 6 bases of the junction left unmatched. The CDR3 nucleotides read TGTGCCAGCAGCCCCACTGGACAGGGGGCCAAAAACATTCAGTACTTC. It translates to CASSPTGQGAKNIQYF.

This clonotype was picked up many times. The chain is built from TRBV13 and TRBJ2-7; 10 nucleotides align to TRBD1. Trimming removed 4 bases from V and 5 bases from J; junction bases left unmatched: 8. Germline lookup yields CDR1 PRHDT and CDR2 FYEKMQ (reference sequence). This CDR3 region has 15 residues. This CDR3 reads CASSSLGTGEDEQYF. The CDR3 nucleotides read TGTGCCAGCAGCTCCCTCGGGACAGGGGAGGACGAGCAGTACTTC.

Details on this clonotype: One end of the junction does not line up with germline, which may come from a read error. The chain uses TRBV7-2 and TRBJ2-5; D might be TRBD1 (5 bases). Per the germline V gene, CDR1 is SGHTA and CDR2 is FQGNSA. The CDR3 is 13 residues long. The DNA of the CDR3 is TGCGCCAGCAGCCCGCAGGGCCCAGAGACCCAGTACTTC. Amino acids: CASSPQGPETQYF.

Only a few counts were recorded for this clonotype. The gene calls are TRBV27 and TRBJ1-1; TRBD1 aligns across 7 bases. This CDR3 region has 16 residues. J was trimmed by 0 bases and V by 0 bases; bases with no gene match: 4. The germline gives CDR1 MNHEY, CDR2 SMNVEV (reference sequence). The CDR3 nucleotides are TGTGCCAGCAGTTTATCAGGGAGGGGGCTGAACACTGAAGCTTTCTTT. As protein: CASSLSGRGLNTEAFF.

The J gene is TRBJ2-5, the V gene TRBV11-2, with a tentative D call TRBD2 (6 bases). Trimming pared 5 bases from V and 6 bases from J, leaving 10 bases between. Per the germline V gene, CDR1 is SGHAT and CDR2 is FQNNGV. The CDR3 has 12 residues. DNA of the CDR3: TGTGCCAGCAGCACCGGGGGACAGACCCAGTACTTC. This codes for CASSTGGQTQYF.

This clonotype was counted ten times or more. The rearrangement uses TRBV3-1 and TRBJ1-2; D is ambiguous. CDR1 LGHDT and CDR2 YNNKEL come from the germline V gene (reference sequence). The CDR3 has 16 amino acids. V lost 3 bases and J lost 0, with 14 bases in between. CDR3 residues: CASSHKVAGPNYGYTF. The CDR3 region has the DNA TGTGCCAGCAGCCATAAGGTGGCAGGACCTAACTATGGCTACACCTTC. Variable domain in full (rest from reference TRBV3-1 and TRBJ1-2): DTAVSQTPKYLVTQMGNDKSIKCEQNLGHDTMYWYKQDSKKFLKIMFSYNNKELIINETVPNRFSPKSPDKAHLNLHINSLELGDSAVYFCASSHKVAGPNYGYTFGSGTRLTVV.

The chain uses TRBV4-2 and TRBJ1-2; D is unresolved. The germline V and J ends were trimmed by 0 bases and 3 bases, with 8 bases remaining between them. The CDR3 covers 14 residues. Germline loops: CDR1 LGHNA, CDR2 YNFKEQ. This CDR3 reads CASSQETFYYGYTF. CDR3 bases: TGTGCCAGCAGCCAAGAGACATTCTACTATGGCTACACCTTC.

In this sample, this clonotype turned up many times. The chain carries TRBV28 and TRBJ1-2, with D possibly being TRBD1 (5 bases). The germline CDR1 and CDR2 sequences are MDHEN and SYDVKM. With 7 bases removed from V and 4 bases from J, the gap between germline ends came to 13 bases. The CDR3 spans 13 residues. The CDR3 DNA follows: TGTGCCAGCATCTCCGGGGCGCTCTATGGCTACACCTTC. Translating it yields CASISGALYGYTF.

In this sample, this clonotype turned up many times. The chain links TRBV28 to TRBJ1-6, with 10 bases that match TRBD1. The V and J ends lost 3 bases and 8 bases, in that order; junction bases with no gene match: 10. Germline V gives CDR1 MDHEN, CDR2 SYDVKM. The CDR3 has 17 amino acids. The CDR3 region has the DNA TGTGCCAGCAGTTTCCCTCAAGGGGGGACAGGGGATTCACCCCTCCACTTT. It encodes CASSFPQGGTGDSPLHF.

Many counts were recorded for this clonotype. The rearrangement uses TRBV6-1 and TRBJ1-2; tentative D call: TRBD1 (5 bases). The germline V gene has CDR1 MNHNS and CDR2 SASEGT. This CDR3 is 13 amino acids long. The germline V and J ends were trimmed by 10 bases and 8 bases, with 20 bases remaining between them. DNA for the CDR3: TGTGCCAACTCCCTGGGGGTCCTGAAGGGCTACACCTTC. Protein product: CANSLGVLKGYTF.

Only one count was recorded for this clonotype. J is TRBJ2-7 and V is TRBV28, with 8 positions matching TRBD2. The germline V gene has CDR1 MDHEN and CDR2 SYDVKM. This CDR3 is built from 14 residues. After removal of 4 bases from V and 3 bases from J, the junction contained 5 bases not matched to a gene. The CDR3 bases are TGTGCCAGCAGTTCCAGGACTAGCAACTACGAGCAGTACTTC. Encoded protein: CASSSRTSNYEQYF.

The rearrangement links TRBV11-2 to TRBJ2-7, with 12 bases aligning to TRBD1. The germline CDR1 and CDR2 sequences are SGHAT and FQNNGV. The CDR3 is 16 amino acids. V lost 4 bases and J lost 5; bases outside the gene matches: 9. The CDR3 reads CASSSGTGGGQDEQYF. CDR3 coding DNA: TGTGCCAGCAGCTCTGGGACAGGGGGCGGTCAGGACGAGCAGTACTTC. Combining the CDR3 with reference TRBV11-2 and TRBJ2-7 gives the whole variable domain EAGVAQSPRYKIIEKRQSVAFWCNPISGHATLYWYQQILGQGPKLLIQFQNNGVVDDSQLPKDRFSAERLKGVDSTLKIQPAKLEDSAVYLCASSSGTGGGQDEQYFGPGTRLTVT.

This clonotype was observed many times. The rearrangement uses TRBV30 and TRBJ1-1, with D maybe TRBD1 (5 bases). The V end was cut by 4 bases, the J end by 4 bases, with 10 bases between. The length of the CDR3 is 12 residues. Germline V lookup: CDR1 GTSNPN, CDR2 SVGIG (reference sequence). The CDR3 sequence is CAWTKRGTEAFF. CDR3 sequence (DNA): TGTGCCTGGACGAAAAGGGGCACTGAAGCTTTCTTT.

This clonotype appeared many times. Here the CDR3 DNA reads TGTGCCACCAGCAACCCAATACAGGGAGGGGCCCCGGGGATCATTCAGTACTTC. This sequence encodes CATSNPIQGGAPGIIQYF. The V gene is TRBV15, the J gene TRBJ2-4; perhaps TRBD2 as D (7 bases). From germline, CDR1 is LNHNV and CDR2 YYDKDF (reference sequence). The V gene lost 4 bases and the J gene lost 9 bases, with 28 bases spanning the gap. The CDR3 runs to 18 residues.

This clonotype was recorded at least ten times. The V gene is TRBV7-3, the J gene TRBJ2-2, with D unresolved. Germline assignment: CDR1 SGHTA and CDR2 FQGTGA. The length of the CDR3 is 12 residues. Trimming pared 2 bases from V and 6 bases from J, leaving 4 bases between. The CDR3 DNA sequence: TGTGCCAGCAGCTTATCGTCCGGGGAGCTGTTTTTT. It specifies CASSLSSGELFF.

This chain links TRBV7-8 with TRBJ2-7, with D possibly being TRBD1 (5 bases). V was shortened by 7 bases and J by 5 bases, with 12 bases between the two germline ends. The germline gives CDR1 SGHVS, CDR2 FQNEAQ. This CDR3 comprises 12 residues. CDR3 coding DNA: TGTGCCAGCACCAGGGTTCTACACGAGCAGTACTTC. This encodes CASTRVLHEQYF.

This clonotype occurred once. The genes are TRBV12-3 or TRBV12-4 and TRBJ1-1; D uncertain. This CDR3 comprises 15 residues. The ends were cut back, 5 bases at V and 0 bases at J, with 13 bases in the middle. The CDR3 nucleotides are TGTGCCAGCAGTGATGACCAACTGATGAACACTGAAGCTTTCTTT. As protein: CASSDDQLMNTEAFF.

The chain uses TRBV6-1 and TRBJ1-1; D is ambiguous. The ends were cut back, 7 bases at V and 4 bases at J, with 19 bases in the middle. The CDR3 has 15 residues. In germline, CDR1 is MNHNS, CDR2 SASEGT. This CDR3 reads CASTIGEWMGTEAFF. The CDR3 nucleotides read TGTGCCAGCACCATCGGCGAGTGGATGGGCACTGAAGCTTTCTTT.

Turning to this clonotype: One junction end does not reproduce the germline sequence, and a read error may be involved. V usage is TRBV6-5 and J usage is TRBJ1-2; possibly TRBD1 for D (5 bases). Germline assignment: CDR1 MNHEY and CDR2 SVGAGI. The CDR3 is 12 amino acids. The DNA for the CDR3 is TGTGCCAGCACTTACCAGGGCTATGGCTACACCTTC. Translating gives CASTYQGYGYTF.

At least ten counts were recorded for this clonotype. This sequence joins TRBV28 and TRBJ2-7, with D unclear. Germline CDR1 and CDR2: MDHEN and SYDVKM. CDR3 size: 14 residues. V dropped 4 bases and J dropped 1 base, with 11 bases sitting between them. The CDR3 DNA sequence: TGTGCCAGCAGTTCCGGTGGGCGGTCCTACGAGCAGTACTTC. Translation gives CASSSGGRSYEQYF.

This clonotype was seen at least ten times. The CDR3 DNA sequence: TGTGCCAGCAGCGTAGTAGGTGACAGGGAAGGCGAGCAGTACTTC. Translated: CASSVVGDREGEQYF. The J gene is TRBJ2-7, the V gene TRBV9; 7 bases align to TRBD1. Germline V CDR1 and CDR2: SGDLS, YYNGEE. The V segment lost 0 bases and the J segment 6 bases; nucleotides outside the gene matches: 9. The CDR3 is made up of 15 amino acids.

Ten or more counts support this clonotype. The gene calls are TRBV2 and TRBJ1-5; D may be TRBD1 (5 bases). CDR3 length: 15 amino acids. Trimming stripped 2 bases from V and 7 bases from J, with 15 bases between. CDR1 and CDR2 from the germline V gene are SNHLY and FYNNEI. The DNA for the CDR3 is TGTGCCAGCAGTGAACCTGGGGGTATGGCCCAGCCCCAGCATTTT. It codes for CASSEPGGMAQPQHF.

At least ten counts were recorded for this clonotype. This sequence joins TRBV6-5 and TRBJ2-7, with a weak D call TRBD2 (6 bases). Germline lookup yields CDR1 MNHEY and CDR2 SVGAGI. The CDR3 loop spans 15 amino acids. The V and J ends lost 6 bases and 1 base respectively, with 16 bases between them. CDR3 coding DNA: TGTGCCAGCAGACCCGGGAGAACAATTTCCTACGAGCAGTACTTC. The encoded protein is CASRPGRTISYEQYF.

This clonotype was counted a few times. Being one base from a much bigger clone, this may be a read error. The chain employs TRBV7-9 and TRBJ1-1; the D is unclear. Trimming took off 7 bases at V and 4 bases at J, with 19 bases between the two ends. Germline V gene data show CDR1 as SEHNR and CDR2 as FQNEAQ (reference sequence). CDR3 size: 15 residues. CDR3 loop: CASNRPQVMVTEAFF. The CDR3 region has the DNA TGTGCCAGCAACCGGCCCCAGGTGATGGTCACTGAAGCTTTCTTT.

The genes are TRBV6-2 or TRBV6-3 and TRBJ1-5, with a possible D match to TRBD1 (5 bases). The CDR3 contains 13 residues. Looked up from germline, CDR1 is MNHEY and CDR2 is SVGEGT. The V and J ends lost 2 bases and 8 bases respectively, with 10 bases between them. The CDR3 here is CASSYRGGKPQHF. The CDR3 DNA follows: TGTGCCAGCAGTTACAGGGGAGGTAAGCCCCAGCATTTT.

The chain combines TRBV6-1 with TRBJ2-2, with D perhaps TRBD1 (5 bases). V was trimmed by 6 bases and J by 5 bases, leaving 16 bases between them. The CDR3 is 15 amino acids. Germline CDR1 is MNHNS and CDR2 is SASEGT. The CDR3, as DNA: TGTGCCAGCAGCTCCCCTGGGCAGGGTACCGGGGAGCTGTTTTTT. This gives the protein CASSSPGQGTGELFF.

As for this clonotype: One junction end disagrees with the germline gene, perhaps due to a read error. The V call is TRBV12-3 or TRBV12-4, the J call TRBJ2-7, with 11 positions matching TRBD2. The CDR3 is made up of 15 amino acids. The CDR3 DNA reads TGTGCCAGCAGTATAGCGGGAGGGTACTCCTACGAGCAGTACTTC. Its protein is CASSIAGGYSYEQYF.

This clonotype was recorded at least ten times. This sequence joins TRBV19 and TRBJ2-7, with D perhaps TRBD1 (6 bases). The CDR3 sequence is 14 residues long. The V gene's germline CDR1 is LNHDA and CDR2 SQIVND (reference sequence). Trimming stripped 4 bases from V and 5 bases from J, with 15 bases between. The CDR3 DNA reads TGTGCCAGTAGTACCCCCGGGACACTGGACGAGCAGTACTTC. Its protein is CASSTPGTLDEQYF.

Many counts were recorded for this clonotype. This chain uses TRBV29-1 with TRBJ2-5, with 10 positions matching TRBD1. V gave up 4 bases and J gave up 3 bases; unmatched junction bases: 5. Looked up from germline, CDR1 is SQVTM and CDR2 is ANQGSEA. The CDR3 has 14 residues. In DNA, the CDR3 is TGCAGCGTTGCCTTGGGACAGGGGAAAGAGACCCAGTACTTC. Protein: CSVALGQGKETQYF.

The chain recombines TRBV12-3 or TRBV12-4 with TRBJ1-1, with no clear D. The CDR3 runs 15 residues. Between the trimmed V and J ends, which lost 4 bases and 3 bases, there was a span of 15 bases. The DNA of the CDR3 is TGTGCCAGCAGTTCCGTGCCCATGAGGGACACTGAAGCTTTCTTT. Encoded protein: CASSSVPMRDTEAFF.

This clonotype was seen repeatedly, ten times or more. J is TRBJ2-5 and V is TRBV10-3; D is possibly TRBD1 or TRBD2 (5 bases each). CDR3 size: 15 residues. Germline values: CDR1 ENHRY, CDR2 SYGVKD. Trimming stripped 4 bases from V and 2 bases from J, with 14 bases between. The CDR3 DNA follows: TGTGCCATCAGTGCACTGGGACCTTTACAAGAGACCCAGTACTTC. It yields the protein CAISALGPLQETQYF.

This rearrangement joins TRBV29-1 to TRBJ2-3; 7 bases line up with TRBD2. CDR3 length equals 16 residues. V was pared by 2 bases and J by 4 bases, with 12 bases of the junction left unmatched. The germline V gene encodes CDR1 SQVTM and CDR2 ANQGSEA. DNA of the CDR3: TGCAGCGTTGAAAACCGACTAGCCGGGAGTGCAGATACGCAGTATTTT. Translating gives CSVENRLAGSADTQYF.